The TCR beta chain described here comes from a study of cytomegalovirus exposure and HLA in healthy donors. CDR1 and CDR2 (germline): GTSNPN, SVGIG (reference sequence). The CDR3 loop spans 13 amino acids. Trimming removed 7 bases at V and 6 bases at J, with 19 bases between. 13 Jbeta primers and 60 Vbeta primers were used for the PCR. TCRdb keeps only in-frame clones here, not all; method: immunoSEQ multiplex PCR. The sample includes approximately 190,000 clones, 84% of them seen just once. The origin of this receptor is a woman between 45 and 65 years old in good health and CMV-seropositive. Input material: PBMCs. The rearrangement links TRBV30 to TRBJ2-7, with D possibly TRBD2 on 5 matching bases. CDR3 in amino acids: CALYRTAVGEQYF. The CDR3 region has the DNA TGTGCCTTATATCGGACTGCGGTCGGCGAGCAGTACTTC.